These 14 T cell receptor beta chains share one sample of origin, sequenced in a study of cytomegalovirus exposure and HLA in healthy donors. PCR employed 60 Vbeta and 13 Jbeta primers. TCRdb's copy holds only in-frame clones and misses some; the assay was immunoSEQ multiplex PCR. The data contain around 72,000 clones, 66% of them singletons. The source material was PBMCs. These receptor sequences come from a middle-aged man in good health and CMV-seropositive.

There are a few counts of this clone. J is TRBJ2-1 and V is TRBV9; D not resolved. Germline CDR1 and CDR2: SGDLS and YYNGEE. This CDR3 has 12 residues. V lost 3 bases, J lost 6 bases, and 7 bases lay in between. The CDR3 protein is CASSALPNEQFF. The CDR3 DNA sequence: TGTGCCAGCAGCGCCCTCCCCAATGAGCAGTTCTTC.

The CDR3 DNA reads TGTGCCAGCTCCCCGGGAGCAAATAGGGAGCAGTACTTC. This sequence encodes CASSPGANREQYF. The gene calls are TRBV18 and TRBJ2-7; possibly TRBD2 for D (6 bases). Germline CDR1 reads KGHSH; CDR2 reads LQKENI. Trimming took 6 bases from V and 7 from J, leaving 16 bases between them. This CDR3 spans 13 amino acids.

This chain uses TRBV30 with TRBJ1-5, with D unresolved. This CDR3 region has 13 residues. V gave up 0 bases and J gave up 5 bases, with 8 bases separating them. Germline V gene lookup returns CDR1 GTSNPN and CDR2 SVGIG (reference sequence). The chain's CDR3 is CAWSVLTDQPQHF. The DNA for the CDR3 is TGTGCCTGGAGTGTACTGACTGATCAGCCCCAGCATTTT.

The chain links TRBV5-1 to TRBJ2-3, with TRBD1 as a possible D gene (5 bases). The germline gives CDR1 SGHRS, CDR2 YFSETQ. The CDR3 is 12 amino acids. Trimming shortened V by 5 bases and J by 4 bases, and 8 bases separated the two germline ends. CDR3 protein: CASRAGSDTQYF. As DNA, the CDR3 is TGCGCCAGCAGGGCAGGGTCAGATACGCAGTATTTT.

The V gene is TRBV18, the J gene TRBJ1-5; D remains unclear. Germline CDR1 and CDR2: KGHSH and LQKENI. The length of the CDR3 is 14 residues. With 1 base removed from V and 1 base from J, the gap between germline ends came to 5 bases. The CDR3 DNA is TGTGCCAGCTCACCACGCCGGAGCAATCAGCCCCAGCATTTT. This gives the protein CASSPRRSNQPQHF.

The rearrangement links TRBV5-1 to TRBJ2-1, with D uncertain. The germline V gene encodes CDR1 SGHRS and CDR2 YFSETQ. V lost 0 bases and J 0 bases, leaving 10 bases between the germline ends. This CDR3 region has 16 residues. In nucleotides, the CDR3 is TGCGCCAGCAGCTTGGATGGGCAGAGCTCCTACAATGAGCAGTTCTTC. This translates into CASSLDGQSSYNEQFF.

This clone was seen a few times. The chain couples TRBV5-1 to TRBJ2-1, with 9 bases fitting TRBD2. This CDR3 has 17 amino acids. Germline V gives CDR1 SGHRS, CDR2 YFSETQ. The V segment lost 0 bases and the J segment 8 bases; nucleotides outside the gene matches: 12. Written as DNA, the CDR3 is TGCGCCAGCAGCTTGGAATCCCCAGCGGGGGGCGGCGATGAGCAGTTCTTC. Protein product: CASSLESPAGGGDEQFF.

The chain recombines TRBV12-5 with TRBJ1-1; D is uncertain. This CDR3 has 16 residues. Germline lookup yields CDR1 LGHNT and CDR2 FRNRAP. V lost 3 bases and J lost 1, with 15 bases in between. The CDR3 reads CASGFWVATPNTEAFF. CDR3 sequence (DNA): TGTGCTAGTGGTTTCTGGGTAGCTACCCCGAACACTGAAGCTTTCTTT.

The chain uses TRBV12-5 and TRBJ1-2; D perhaps matches TRBD1 (5 bases). Trimming removed 1 base from V and 10 bases from J, with 13 bases in between. The CDR3 is made up of 13 amino acids. Germline V lookup: CDR1 LGHNT, CDR2 FRNRAP. The CDR3 spells CASGLARGGDYTF. CDR3 bases: TGTGCTAGTGGTTTGGCCCGAGGAGGGGACTACACCTTC. The variable domain in full, completed from reference TRBV12-5 and TRBJ1-2, reads DARVTQTPRHKVTEMGQEVTMRCQPILGHNTVFWYRQTMMQGLELLAYFRNRAPLDDSGMPKDRFSAEMPDATLATLKIQPSEPRDSAVYFCASGLARGGDYTFGSGTRLTVV.

V is TRBV29-1 and J is TRBJ2-4; no reliable D call. Trimming stripped 4 bases from V and 6 bases from J, with 10 bases between. The CDR3 extends over 12 amino acids. Looked up from germline, CDR1 is SQVTM and CDR2 is ANQGSEA. CDR3 in amino acids: CSVVPQANIQYF. CDR3 DNA: TGCAGCGTTGTACCCCAGGCAAACATTCAGTACTTC.

This clone turned up a few times. The rearrangement joins TRBV5-1 to TRBJ2-1, with 12 bases aligning to TRBD2. The CDR3 totals 15 residues. J lost 7 bases, V lost 4 bases, and 6 bases had no gene match. Germline loops: CDR1 SGHRS, CDR2 YFSETQ. CDR3 protein: CASSLGTSGRNEQFF. The DNA for the CDR3 is TGCGCCAGCAGCCTAGGGACTAGCGGGCGGAATGAGCAGTTCTTC.

The chain uses TRBV30 and TRBJ2-2; TRBD1 matches 10 bases. Germline CDR1 is GTSNPN and CDR2 is SVGIG (reference sequence). The CDR3 length is 15 residues. The V gene end was trimmed by 6 bases and the J gene end by 3 bases; junction bases not matched to a gene: 7. CDR3 DNA sequence: TGTGCCTGCACTCCGGGACAGGGGTACACCGGGGAGCTGTTTTTT. Amino acids: CACTPGQGYTGELFF.

The V call is TRBV28, the J call TRBJ1-5; TRBD1 matches 7 bases. V gave up 2 bases and J gave up 12 bases; unmatched junction bases: 7. Germline-derived CDR1 and CDR2 are MDHEN and SYDVKM. The CDR3 has 13 residues. Here the CDR3 DNA reads TGTGCCAGCAGTTTACACCCGACAGGGTTCCAGCATTTT. Its protein is CASSLHPTGFQHF.

The genes are TRBV2 and TRBJ2-7, with 7 bases lining up with TRBD1. From germline, CDR1 is SNHLY and CDR2 FYNNEI. V shed 4 bases and J 3 bases; nucleotides not matched to a gene: 3. The CDR3 spans 13 residues. Here the CDR3 reads CASSVDRDYEQYF. The CDR3, as DNA: TGTGCCAGCAGTGTCGACAGGGACTACGAGCAGTACTTC. Full variable domain (remainder filled in from reference TRBV2 and TRBJ2-7): EPEVTQTPSHQVTQMGQEVILRCVPISNHLYFYWYRQILGQKVEFLVSFYNNEISEKSEIFDDQFSVERPDGSNFTLKIRSTKLEDSAMYFCASSVDRDYEQYFGPGTRLTVT.